The 15 T cell receptor beta chains below come from one sample, sequenced in a study of T cell responses to AZD1222 COVID-19 vaccine. Clones were read by immunoSEQ multiplex PCR, and TCRdb kept only the in-frame ones, dropping some. Of roughly 150,000 clones listed, about 91% are singletons. Specimen: peripheral blood, collected on day 0 of AZD1222 vaccination. These receptors all stem from an adult in good health.

V and J are TRBV5-4 and TRBJ1-3; no clear D. The CDR3 consists of 13 residues. The V gene lost 10 bases and the J gene lost 0 bases, with 11 bases spanning the gap. The germline V gene has CDR1 SGHNT and CDR2 YYREEE (reference sequence). The CDR3 is CASGRSSGNTIYF. The CDR3 DNA follows: TGTGCCTCCGGCCGGAGCTCTGGAAACACCATATATTTT. Filled out from reference TRBV5-4 and TRBJ1-3, the complete variable domain reads ETGVTQSPTHLIKTRGQQVTLRCSSQSGHNTVSWYQQALGQGPQFIFQYYREEENGRGNFPPRFSGLQFPNYSSELNVNALELDDSALYLCASGRSSGNTIYFGEGSWLTVV.

The chain carries TRBV29-1 and TRBJ1-1; D gene unclear. There are 12 residues in the CDR3. Trimming removed 7 bases from V and 1 base from J, with 10 bases in between. Germline CDR1 SQVTM, CDR2 ANQGSEA. The CDR3 sequence: CSAGRTNTEAFF. CDR3 coding DNA: TGCAGCGCCGGACGGACGAACACTGAAGCTTTCTTT. Full variable domain (missing parts from reference TRBV29-1 and TRBJ1-1): SAVISQKPSRDICQRGTSLTIQCQVDSQVTMMFWYRQQPGQSLTLIATANQGSEATYESGFVIDKFPISRPNLTFSTLTVSNMSPEDSSIYLCSAGRTNTEAFFGQGTRLTVV.

DNA of the CDR3: TGTGCCAGCATTCGAACAGGGGGTAGCACAGATACGCAGTATTTT. This codes for CASIRTGGSTDTQYF. This chain links TRBV6-5 with TRBJ2-3, with TRBD1 matching over 8 bases. The CDR3 is 15 residues long. V lost 7 bases to trimming and J lost 0 bases; unmatched junction nucleotides: 6. Per the germline V gene, CDR1 is MNHEY and CDR2 is SVGAGI.

The rearrangement uses TRBV7-6 and TRBJ1-3; possibly TRBD1 for D (5 bases). The CDR3 is 15 amino acids. In germline, CDR1 is SGHVS, CDR2 FNYEAQ. Deletions cut 5 bases from V and 4 bases from J, with 15 bases between. In DNA, the CDR3 is TGTGCCAGCAGCCCGTGGGCAGGGATCGGAAACACCATATATTTT. It is translated as CASSPWAGIGNTIYF.

CDR3 loop: CASSQAVPGMTEAFF. The CDR3 nucleotides are TGTGCCAGCTCACAAGCGGTCCCAGGGATGACTGAAGCTTTCTTT. V is TRBV18 and J is TRBJ1-1; a weak D match, TRBD1 (5 bases). Germline V gene sequence: CDR1 KGHSH, CDR2 LQKENI. The CDR3 totals 15 residues. The ends were cut back, 4 bases at V and 5 bases at J, with 17 bases in the middle.

The V and J genes are TRBV7-3 and TRBJ1-6, with TRBD1 as a possible D gene (5 bases). The CDR3 covers 16 residues. Germline V gives CDR1 SGHTA, CDR2 FQGTGA. The V end lost 1 base, the J end lost 7 bases, and 14 bases lay between the germline ends. The CDR3 protein is CASSLNGGTGNSPLHF. In DNA form, the CDR3 reads TGTGCCAGCAGCTTAAATGGGGGGACGGGAAATTCACCCCTCCACTTT. Full variable domain (remainder filled in from reference TRBV7-3 and TRBJ1-6): GAGVSQTPSNKVTEKGKYVELRCDPISGHTALYWYRQSLGQGPEFLIYFQGTGAADDSGLPNDRFFAVRPEGSVSTLKIQRTERGDSAVYLCASSLNGGTGNSPLHFGNGTRLTVT.

This clone is a singleton in its sample. J is TRBJ1-1 and V is TRBV6-2 or TRBV6-3; D is undetermined. From germline, CDR1 is MNHEY and CDR2 SVGEGT. Trimming took 4 bases from V and 12 from J, leaving 18 bases between them. CDR3 length: 13 residues. In DNA form, the CDR3 reads TGTGCCAGCAGTTTCTTCGACGCCCGTGGAACTTTCTTT. It is translated as CASSFFDARGTFF.

The chain uses TRBV2 and TRBJ2-3; 7 nucleotides match TRBD1. CDR1 is SNHLY and CDR2 is FYNNEI in the germline V gene. With 9 bases clipped from V and 2 bases from J, the junction kept 11 bases outside the gene matches. The CDR3 consists of 15 residues. CDR3 residues: CASHIDRAFTDTQYF. As DNA, the CDR3 is TGTGCCAGTCACATTGACAGGGCTTTCACAGATACGCAGTATTTT. The whole variable domain, filled in from reference TRBV2 and TRBJ2-3, reads EPEVTQTPSHQVTQMGQEVILRCVPISNHLYFYWYRQILGQKVEFLVSFYNNEISEKSEIFDDQFSVERPDGSNFTLKIRSTKLEDSAMYFCASHIDRAFTDTQYFGPGTRLTVL.

V usage is TRBV7-2 and J usage is TRBJ2-3; 9 bases align to TRBD2. This CDR3 region has 15 residues. J gave up 6 bases and V 2 bases, and 6 bases lay outside the gene matches. CDR1 SGHTA and CDR2 FQGNSA come from the germline V gene. CDR3 bases: TGTGCCAGCAGCTTACCTAGCGGGATGAAGGATACGCAGTATTTT. This gives the protein CASSLPSGMKDTQYF.

V gene TRBV27 combines with J gene TRBJ2-1; perhaps TRBD1 as D (6 bases). This CDR3 region has 13 residues. The germline V gene encodes CDR1 MNHEY and CDR2 SMNVEV (reference sequence). The V end lost 4 bases, the J end lost 4 bases, and 8 bases lay between the germline ends. The CDR3 here is CASSWTAYNEQFF. The CDR3 bases are TGTGCCAGCAGTTGGACAGCTTACAATGAGCAGTTCTTC.

The rearrangement joins TRBV18 to TRBJ1-6; D call uncertain. In germline, CDR1 is KGHSH, CDR2 LQKENI. V lost 2 bases to trimming and J lost 7 bases, with 9 bases between them. The CDR3 has 14 amino acids. The CDR3 protein is CASSPTVGNSPLHF. DNA of the CDR3: TGTGCCAGCTCACCAACGGTAGGAAATTCACCCCTCCACTTT.

The gene calls are TRBV7-9 and TRBJ2-7; D not resolved. With 2 bases removed from V and 3 bases from J, the gap between germline ends came to 8 bases. Germline V gene data show CDR1 as SEHNR and CDR2 as FQNEAQ (reference sequence). The CDR3 runs 13 residues. The CDR3 sequence: CASSLSAIYEQYF. As DNA, the CDR3 is TGTGCCAGCAGCTTATCGGCCATCTACGAGCAGTACTTC. Combining the CDR3 with reference TRBV7-9 and TRBJ2-7 gives the whole variable domain DTGVSQNPRHKITKRGQNVTFRCDPISEHNRLYWYRQTLGQGPEFLTYFQNEAQLEKSRLLSDRFSAERPKGSFSTLEIQRTEQGDSAMYLCASSLSAIYEQYFGPGTRLTVT.

The chain has TRBV5-1 and TRBJ1-2; D remains unclear. This CDR3 is built from 14 residues. The germline gives CDR1 SGHRS, CDR2 YFSETQ. The germline V and J ends were trimmed by 1 base and 6 bases, with 13 bases remaining between them. The CDR3 here is CASSLRIGGNGYTF. In nucleotides, the CDR3 is TGCGCCAGCAGCTTGAGGATCGGCGGTAATGGCTACACCTTC.

The CDR3 sequence is CAWSGQYYEQYF. The CDR3 coding sequence is TGTGCCTGGAGTGGCCAATACTACGAGCAGTACTTC. The chain combines TRBV30 with TRBJ2-7; no definite D call. CDR3 length equals 12 residues. Germline-derived CDR1 and CDR2 are GTSNPN and SVGIG (reference sequence). Trimming pared 1 base from V and 3 bases from J, leaving 7 bases between.

The chain recombines TRBV30 with TRBJ1-6; D gene uncertain. V was trimmed by 2 bases and J by 3 bases, leaving 11 bases between them. The CDR3 contains 15 residues. Germline V lookup: CDR1 GTSNPN, CDR2 SVGIG (reference sequence). DNA for the CDR3: TGTGCCTGGAGTAGGCGACAACTCTATAATTCACCCCTCCACTTT. As protein: CAWSRRQLYNSPLHF.